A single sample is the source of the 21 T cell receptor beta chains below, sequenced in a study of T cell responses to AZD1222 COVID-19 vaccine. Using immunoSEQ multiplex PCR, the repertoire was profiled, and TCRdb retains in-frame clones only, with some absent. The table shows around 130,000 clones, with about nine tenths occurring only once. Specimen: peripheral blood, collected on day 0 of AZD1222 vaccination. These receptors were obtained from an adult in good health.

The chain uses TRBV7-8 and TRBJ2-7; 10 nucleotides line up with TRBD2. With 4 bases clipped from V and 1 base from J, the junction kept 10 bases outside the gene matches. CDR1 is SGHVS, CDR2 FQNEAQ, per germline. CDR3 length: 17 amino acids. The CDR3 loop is CASSSRPGLADSYEQYF. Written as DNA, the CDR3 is TGTGCCAGCAGCTCACGCCCCGGACTAGCGGATTCCTACGAGCAGTACTTC.

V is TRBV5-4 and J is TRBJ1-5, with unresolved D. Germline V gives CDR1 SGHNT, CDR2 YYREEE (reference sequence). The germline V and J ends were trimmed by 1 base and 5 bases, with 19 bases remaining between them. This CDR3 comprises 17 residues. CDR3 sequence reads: CASSLTHWLHPDQPQHF. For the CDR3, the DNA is TGTGCCAGCAGCTTGACGCATTGGCTCCATCCGGATCAGCCCCAGCATTTT.

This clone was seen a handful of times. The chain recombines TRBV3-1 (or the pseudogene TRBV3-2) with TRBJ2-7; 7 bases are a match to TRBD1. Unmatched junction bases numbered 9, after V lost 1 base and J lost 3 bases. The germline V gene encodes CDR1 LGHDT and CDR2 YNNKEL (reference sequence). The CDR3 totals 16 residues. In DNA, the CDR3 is TGTGCCAGCAGCCAAGGGTTCCGACAGGGAATCTACGAGCAGTACTTC. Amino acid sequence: CASSQGFRQGIYEQYF.

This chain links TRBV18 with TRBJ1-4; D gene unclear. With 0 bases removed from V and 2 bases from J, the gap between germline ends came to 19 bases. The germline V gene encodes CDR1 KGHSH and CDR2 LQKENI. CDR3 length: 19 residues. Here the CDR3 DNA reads TGTGCCAGCTCACCACCCGGTGGCAGGAGGTCTAGTACTAATGAAAAACTGTTTTTT. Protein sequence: CASSPPGGRRSSTNEKLFF.

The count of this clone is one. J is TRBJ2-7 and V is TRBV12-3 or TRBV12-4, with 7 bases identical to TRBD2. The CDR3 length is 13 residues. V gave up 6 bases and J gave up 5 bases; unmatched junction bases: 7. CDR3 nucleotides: TGTGCCAGCAGGTGGGAGGGAGTTCACGAGCAGTACTTC. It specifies CASRWEGVHEQYF.

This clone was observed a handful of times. The CDR3 here is CAISDSGQGSYEQYF. CDR3 in DNA: TGTGCCATCAGTGATTCGGGACAGGGATCCTACGAGCAGTACTTC. The chain recombines TRBV10-3 with TRBJ2-7; the match to TRBD1 covers 9 bases. This CDR3 has 15 amino acids. CDR1 is ENHRY, CDR2 SYGVKD, per germline. V shed 3 bases and J 1 base; nucleotides not matched to a gene: 4.

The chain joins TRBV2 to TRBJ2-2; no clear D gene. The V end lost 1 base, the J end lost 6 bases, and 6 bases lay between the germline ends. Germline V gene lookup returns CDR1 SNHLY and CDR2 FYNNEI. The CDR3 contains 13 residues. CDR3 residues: CASSEGGPGELFF. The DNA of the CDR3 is TGTGCCAGCAGTGAAGGTGGTCCCGGGGAGCTGTTTTTT.

CDR3 protein: CASSLQGGGYTF. The CDR3 DNA is TGTGCCAGTAGCCTACAGGGAGGAGGCTACACCTTC. V and J are TRBV19 and TRBJ1-2, with D tentatively TRBD1 (6 bases). CDR1 is LNHDA, CDR2 SQIVND, per germline (reference sequence). Trimming pared 6 bases from V and 8 bases from J, leaving 13 bases between. This CDR3 contains 12 residues.

CDR3 DNA sequence: TGTGCCAGTAGTCTACAGGGGGCGGCCATTGGCTACACCTTC. Translation gives CASSLQGAAIGYTF. The chain couples TRBV19 to TRBJ1-2, with 9 bases that match TRBD1. With V trimmed by 5 bases and J by 7 bases, 8 bases remained unmatched. CDR3 length: 14 residues. The germline gives CDR1 LNHDA, CDR2 SQIVND (reference sequence).

CDR3 in amino acids: CASSEKGDKSHF. The CDR3 nucleotides read TGTGCCAGCAGTGAAAAGGGGGACAAGTCCCACTTT. The chain joins TRBV28 to TRBJ1-6, with D possibly TRBD1 on 6 matching bases. CDR1 and CDR2 (germline): MDHEN, SYDVKM. CDR3 length equals 12 residues. The V gene lost 5 bases and the J gene lost 18 bases, with 17 bases spanning the gap.

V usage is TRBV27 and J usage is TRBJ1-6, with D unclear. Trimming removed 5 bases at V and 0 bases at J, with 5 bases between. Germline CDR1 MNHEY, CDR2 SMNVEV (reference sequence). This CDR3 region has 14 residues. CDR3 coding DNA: TGTGCCAGCAGTAAGAGCTCCTATAATTCACCCCTCCACTTT. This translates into CASSKSSYNSPLHF.

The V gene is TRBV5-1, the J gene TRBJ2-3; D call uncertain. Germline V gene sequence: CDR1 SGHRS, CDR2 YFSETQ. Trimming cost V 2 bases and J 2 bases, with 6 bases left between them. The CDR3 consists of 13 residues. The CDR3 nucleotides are TGCGCCAGCAGCTTACAACCCACAGATACGCAGTATTTT. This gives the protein CASSLQPTDTQYF.

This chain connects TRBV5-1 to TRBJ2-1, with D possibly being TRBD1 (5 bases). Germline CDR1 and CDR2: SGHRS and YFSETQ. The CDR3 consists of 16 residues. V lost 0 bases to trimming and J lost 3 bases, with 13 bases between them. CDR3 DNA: TGCGCCAGCAGCTTGGGCCGGTGGGGCTACTACAATGAGCAGTTCTTC. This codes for CASSLGRWGYYNEQFF. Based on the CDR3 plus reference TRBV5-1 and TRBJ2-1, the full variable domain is KAGVTQTPRYLIKTRGQQVTLSCSPISGHRSVSWYQQTPGQGLQFLFEYFSETQRNKGNFPGRFSGRQFSNSRSEMNVSTLELGDSALYLCASSLGRWGYYNEQFFGPGTRLTVL.

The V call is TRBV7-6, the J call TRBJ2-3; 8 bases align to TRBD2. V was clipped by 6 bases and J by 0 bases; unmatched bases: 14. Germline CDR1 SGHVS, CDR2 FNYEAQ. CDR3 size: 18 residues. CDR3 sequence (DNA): TGTGCCAGCAGGACCGATGTATCTAGCGGGCATAGCACAGATACGCAGTATTTT. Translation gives CASRTDVSSGHSTDTQYF.

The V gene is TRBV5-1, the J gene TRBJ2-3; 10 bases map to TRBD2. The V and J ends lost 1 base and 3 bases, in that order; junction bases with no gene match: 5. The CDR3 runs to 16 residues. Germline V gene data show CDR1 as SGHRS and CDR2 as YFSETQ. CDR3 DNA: TGCGCCAGCAGCTTGAGGCCTAGCGGGAGTACAGATACGCAGTATTTT. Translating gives CASSLRPSGSTDTQYF.

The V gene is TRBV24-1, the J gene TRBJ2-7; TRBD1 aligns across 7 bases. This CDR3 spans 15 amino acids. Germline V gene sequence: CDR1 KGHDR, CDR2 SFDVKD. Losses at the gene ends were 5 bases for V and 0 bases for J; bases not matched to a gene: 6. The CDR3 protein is CATSVDRESSYEQYF. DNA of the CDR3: TGTGCCACCAGTGTAGACAGGGAGAGCTCCTACGAGCAGTACTTC.

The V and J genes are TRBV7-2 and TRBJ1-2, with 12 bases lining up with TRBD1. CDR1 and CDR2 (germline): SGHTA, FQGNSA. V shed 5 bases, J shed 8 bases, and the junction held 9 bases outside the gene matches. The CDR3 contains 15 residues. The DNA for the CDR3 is TGTGCCAGCAGCGCGGGGACAGGGGGCGCAAGAGGCTACACCTTC. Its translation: CASSAGTGGARGYTF.

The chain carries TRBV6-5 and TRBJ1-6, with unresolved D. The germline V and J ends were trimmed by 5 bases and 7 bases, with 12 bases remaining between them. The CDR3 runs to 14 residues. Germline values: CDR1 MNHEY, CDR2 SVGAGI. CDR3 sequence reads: CASSIRIQNSPLHF. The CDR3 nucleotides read TGTGCCAGCAGTATTCGTATTCAGAATTCACCCCTCCACTTT.

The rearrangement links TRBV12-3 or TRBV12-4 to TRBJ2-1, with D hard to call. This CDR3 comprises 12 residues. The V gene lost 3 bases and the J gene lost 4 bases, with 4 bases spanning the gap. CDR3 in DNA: TGTGCCAGCAGTTTGGGTTACAATGAGCAGTTCTTC. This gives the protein CASSLGYNEQFF.

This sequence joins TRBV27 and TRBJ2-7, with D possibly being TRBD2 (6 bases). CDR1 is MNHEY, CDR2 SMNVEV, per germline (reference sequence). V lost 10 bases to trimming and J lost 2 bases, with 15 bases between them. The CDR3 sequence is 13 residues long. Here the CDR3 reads CATAASAAYEQYF. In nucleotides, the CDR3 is TGTGCCACCGCCGCTAGCGCCGCCTACGAGCAGTACTTC.

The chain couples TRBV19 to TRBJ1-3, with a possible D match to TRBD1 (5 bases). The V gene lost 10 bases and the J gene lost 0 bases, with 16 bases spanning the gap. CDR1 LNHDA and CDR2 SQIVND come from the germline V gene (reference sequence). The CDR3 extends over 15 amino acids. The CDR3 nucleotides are TGTGCCACTCGGCCGGGACCGAGCTCTGGAAACACCATATATTTT. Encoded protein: CATRPGPSSGNTIYF.